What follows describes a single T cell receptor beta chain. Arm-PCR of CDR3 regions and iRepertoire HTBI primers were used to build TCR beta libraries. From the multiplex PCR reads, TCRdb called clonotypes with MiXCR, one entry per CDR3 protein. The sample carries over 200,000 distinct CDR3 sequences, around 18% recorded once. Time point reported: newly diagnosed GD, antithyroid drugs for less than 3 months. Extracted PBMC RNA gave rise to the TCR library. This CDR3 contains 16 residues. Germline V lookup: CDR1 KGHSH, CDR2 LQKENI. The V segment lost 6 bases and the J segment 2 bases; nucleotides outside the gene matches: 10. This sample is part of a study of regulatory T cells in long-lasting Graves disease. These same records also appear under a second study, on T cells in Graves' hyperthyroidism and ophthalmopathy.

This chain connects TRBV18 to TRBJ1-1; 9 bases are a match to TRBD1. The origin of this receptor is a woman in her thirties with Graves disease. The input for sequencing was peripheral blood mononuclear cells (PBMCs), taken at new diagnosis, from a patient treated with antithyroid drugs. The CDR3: CASSDRGAGSNTEAFF. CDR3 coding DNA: TGTGCCAGCTCGGACAGGGGAGCAGGGAGTAACACTGAAGCTTTCTTT.